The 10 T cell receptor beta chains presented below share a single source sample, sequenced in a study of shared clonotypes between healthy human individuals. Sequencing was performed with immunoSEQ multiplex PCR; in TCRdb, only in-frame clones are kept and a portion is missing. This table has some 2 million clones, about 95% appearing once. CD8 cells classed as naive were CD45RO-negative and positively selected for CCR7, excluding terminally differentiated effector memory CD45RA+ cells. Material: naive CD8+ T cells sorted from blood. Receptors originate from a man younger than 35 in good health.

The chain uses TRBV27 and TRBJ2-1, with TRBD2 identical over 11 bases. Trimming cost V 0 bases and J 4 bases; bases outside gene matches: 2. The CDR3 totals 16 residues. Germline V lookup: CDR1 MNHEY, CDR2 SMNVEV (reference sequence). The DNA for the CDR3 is TGTGCCAGCAGTTTATCGACTAGCGGGGTATACAATGAGCAGTTCTTC. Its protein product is CASSLSTSGVYNEQFF.

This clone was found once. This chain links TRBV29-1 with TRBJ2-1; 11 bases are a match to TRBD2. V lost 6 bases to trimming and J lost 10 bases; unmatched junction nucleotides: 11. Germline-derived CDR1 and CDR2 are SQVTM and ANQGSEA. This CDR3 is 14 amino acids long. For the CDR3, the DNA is TGCAGCGTCACTGATAGCGGGAGGGCGGAGGAGCAGTTCTTC. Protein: CSVTDSGRAEEQFF.

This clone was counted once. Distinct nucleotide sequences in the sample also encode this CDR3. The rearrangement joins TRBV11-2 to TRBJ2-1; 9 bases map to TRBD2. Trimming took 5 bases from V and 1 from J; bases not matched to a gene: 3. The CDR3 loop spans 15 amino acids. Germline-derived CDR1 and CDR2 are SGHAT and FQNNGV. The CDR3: CASSLTSGSYNEQFF. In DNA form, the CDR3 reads TGTGCCAGCAGCCTAACTAGCGGGTCCTACAATGAGCAGTTCTTC.

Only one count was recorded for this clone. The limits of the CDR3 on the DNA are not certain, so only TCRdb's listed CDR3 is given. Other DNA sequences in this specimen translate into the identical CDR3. The CDR3 here is CASSSSTGGYEQYF. The chain employs TRBV27 and TRBJ2-7; the table names TRBD1, a call not compared with the DNA. The CDR3 spans 14 residues, counting both ends. The V gene's germline CDR1 is MNHEY and CDR2 SMNVEV (reference sequence).

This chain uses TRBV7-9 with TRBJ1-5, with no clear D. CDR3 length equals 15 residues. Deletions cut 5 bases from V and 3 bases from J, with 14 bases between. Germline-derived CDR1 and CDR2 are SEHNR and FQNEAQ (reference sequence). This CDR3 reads CASSPGRALNQPQHF. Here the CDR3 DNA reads TGTGCCAGCAGCCCGGGGAGGGCCCTCAATCAGCCCCAGCATTTT.

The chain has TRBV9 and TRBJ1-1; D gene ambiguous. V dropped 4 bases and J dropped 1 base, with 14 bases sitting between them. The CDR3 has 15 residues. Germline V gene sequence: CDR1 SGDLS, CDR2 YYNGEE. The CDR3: CASSPSGTGNTEAFF. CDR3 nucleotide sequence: TGTGCCAGCAGCCCTTCCGGAACTGGGAACACTGAAGCTTTCTTT.

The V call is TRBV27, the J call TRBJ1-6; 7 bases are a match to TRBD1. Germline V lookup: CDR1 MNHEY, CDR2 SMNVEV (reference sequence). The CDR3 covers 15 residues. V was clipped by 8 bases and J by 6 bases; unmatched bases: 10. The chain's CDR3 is CASGWGQGVNSPLHF. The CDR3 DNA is TGTGCCAGCGGTTGGGGCCAGGGGGTTAATTCACCCCTCCACTTT.

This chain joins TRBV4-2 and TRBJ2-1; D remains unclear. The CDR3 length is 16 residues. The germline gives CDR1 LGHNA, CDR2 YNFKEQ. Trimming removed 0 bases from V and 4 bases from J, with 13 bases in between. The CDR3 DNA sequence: TGTGCCAGCAGCCAAGATCACACTCCATCATACAATGAGCAGTTCTTC. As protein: CASSQDHTPSYNEQFF.

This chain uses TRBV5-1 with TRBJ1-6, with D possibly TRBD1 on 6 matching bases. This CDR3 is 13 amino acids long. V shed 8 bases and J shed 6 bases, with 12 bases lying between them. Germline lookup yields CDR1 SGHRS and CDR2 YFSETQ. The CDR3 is CARGGGVNSPLHF. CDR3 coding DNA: TGCGCCAGAGGAGGGGGAGTTAATTCACCCCTCCACTTT.

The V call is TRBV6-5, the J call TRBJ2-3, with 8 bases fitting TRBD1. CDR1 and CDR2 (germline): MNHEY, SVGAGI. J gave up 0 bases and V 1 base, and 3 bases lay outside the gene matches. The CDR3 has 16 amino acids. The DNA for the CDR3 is TGTGCCAGCAGTTACTACGACAGGGGAAGCACAGATACGCAGTATTTT. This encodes CASSYYDRGSTDTQYF.